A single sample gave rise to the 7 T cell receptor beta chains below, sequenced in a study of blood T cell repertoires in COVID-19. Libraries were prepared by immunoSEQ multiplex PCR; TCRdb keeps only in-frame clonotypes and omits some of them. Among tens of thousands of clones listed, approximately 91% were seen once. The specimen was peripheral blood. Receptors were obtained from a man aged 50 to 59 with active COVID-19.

CDR3 bases: TGTGCCAGCAGTTTCCCAGGGAACGTCGACGGCTACACCTTC. Protein sequence: CASSFPGNVDGYTF. J is TRBJ1-2 and V is TRBV28, with D tentatively TRBD1 (5 bases). The CDR3 consists of 14 residues. The germline V and J ends were trimmed by 3 bases and 8 bases, with 16 bases remaining between them. Germline CDR1 and CDR2: MDHEN and SYDVKM.

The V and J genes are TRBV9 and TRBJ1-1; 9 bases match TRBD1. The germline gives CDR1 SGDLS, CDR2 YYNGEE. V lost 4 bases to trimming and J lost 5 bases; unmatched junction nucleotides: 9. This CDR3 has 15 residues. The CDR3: CASSPLTGGKTEAFF. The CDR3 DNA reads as TGTGCCAGCAGCCCTCTGACAGGGGGGAAAACTGAAGCTTTCTTT.

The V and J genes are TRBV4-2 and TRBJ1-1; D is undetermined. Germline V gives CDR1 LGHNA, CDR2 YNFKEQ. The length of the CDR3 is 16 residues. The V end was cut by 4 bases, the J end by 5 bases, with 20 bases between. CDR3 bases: TGTGCCAGCAGCCCGCAACCCGGGGTCGAGAAAACTGAAGCTTTCTTT. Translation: CASSPQPGVEKTEAFF.

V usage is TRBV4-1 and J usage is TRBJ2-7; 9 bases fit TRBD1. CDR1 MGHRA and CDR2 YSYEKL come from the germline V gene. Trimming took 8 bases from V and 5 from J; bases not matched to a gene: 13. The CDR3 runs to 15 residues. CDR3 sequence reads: CASRKIGTGSHEQYF. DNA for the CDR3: TGCGCCAGCCGCAAGATCGGGACAGGGAGCCACGAGCAGTACTTC.

CDR3 residues: CASSQDYRNTGELFF. CDR3 DNA: TGTGCCAGCAGCCAAGACTACAGAAACACCGGGGAGCTGTTTTTT. V gene TRBV14 combines with J gene TRBJ2-2; D is undetermined. The CDR3 runs to 15 residues. V was shortened by 0 bases and J by 2 bases, with 7 bases between the two germline ends. The germline V gene encodes CDR1 SGHDN and CDR2 FVKESK.

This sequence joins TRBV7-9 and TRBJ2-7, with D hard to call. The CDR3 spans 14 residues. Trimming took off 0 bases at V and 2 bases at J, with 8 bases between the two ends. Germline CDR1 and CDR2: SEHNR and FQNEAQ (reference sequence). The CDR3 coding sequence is TGTGCCAGCAGCTTAGCAGTAACTCCCTACGAGCAGTACTTC. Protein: CASSLAVTPYEQYF.

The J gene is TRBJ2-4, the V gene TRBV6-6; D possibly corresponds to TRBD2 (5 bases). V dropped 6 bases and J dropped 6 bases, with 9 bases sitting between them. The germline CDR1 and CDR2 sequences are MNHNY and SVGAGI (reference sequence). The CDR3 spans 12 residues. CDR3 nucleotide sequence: TGTGCCAGCAGCGCTAGCCTAAACATTCAGTACTTC. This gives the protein CASSASLNIQYF.